A selection of T cell receptor beta chains follows, all from one sample in a study of blood T cell repertoires in COVID-19. TCRdb's copy holds only in-frame clones and misses some; the assay was immunoSEQ multiplex PCR. The table lists tens of thousands of clones, about 80% of them singletons. The sequencing sample was made of peripheral blood. Receptors originate from a man older than 75 with COVID-19, enrolled during active disease. Both conserved end residues are part of each CDR3. The D gene is left open where the match is weak. The size of a clone is reported for some rows only, either as once, few or many, or as a class for expanded clones.

J: TRBJ1-2
V: TRBV24-1
D: TRBD1
size: .
DNA: TGTGCCACCAGTGACAACCGGGACAGGGGTGGCTACACCTTC
CDR3: CATSDNRDRGGYTF

J: TRBJ2-7
V: TRBV13
D: .
size: few
DNA: TGTGCCAGCAGCTCTACCCTCAGGGGAGGGGTACAGTACTTC
CDR3: CASSSTLRGGVQYF

J: TRBJ1-2
V: TRBV25-1
D: .
size: .
DNA: TGTGCCAGCAGTGAATCCACCAGGGATTATGGCTACACCTTC
CDR3: CASSESTRDYGYTF

J: TRBJ1-6
V: TRBV5-6
D: TRBD1
size: .
DNA: TGTGCCAGCAGCCTGGGACAGGTTTCTTCACCCCTCCACTTT
CDR3: CASSLGQVSSPLHF

J: TRBJ1-1
V: TRBV10-3
D: TRBD1
size: .
DNA: TGTGCCATCAGGGTTAGGACAGGGGGCATGGACGAAGCTTTCTTT
CDR3: CAIRVRTGGMDEAFF

J: TRBJ2-1
V: TRBV14
D: .
size: once
DNA: TGTGCCAGCAGCCAATCTGGGGGCGGGCCCTACAATGAGCAGTTCTTC
CDR3: CASSQSGGGPYNEQFF

J: TRBJ2-1
V: TRBV7-3
D: TRBD2
size: .
DNA: TGTGCCAGCAGCCCTAGACCTAGCGGGGGGGAGAGGAATGAGCAGTTCTTC
CDR3: CASSPRPSGGERNEQFF

J: TRBJ2-3
V: TRBV5-6
D: .
size: .
DNA: TGTGCCAGCAGCTTCCCCCCAGAAAGCACAGATACGCAGTATTTT
CDR3: CASSFPPESTDTQYF

J: TRBJ1-5
V: TRBV10-3
D: .
size: .
DNA: TGTGCCATCAGTGTAGGGAGCGGCAATCAGCCCCAGCATTTT
CDR3: CAISVGSGNQPQHF

J: TRBJ2-5
V: TRBV29-1
D: TRBD2
size: .
DNA: TGCAGCGTTGCCCTAGCGGTACAAGAGACCCAGTACTTC
CDR3: CSVALAVQETQYF

J: TRBJ1-5
V: TRBV12-3/TRBV12-4
D: TRBD1
size: .
DNA: TGTGCCAGCAGGACAGGGACAGGCCAGCCCCAGCATTTT
CDR3: CASRTGTGQPQHF

J: TRBJ2-1
V: TRBV3-1/TRBV3-2
D: TRBD2
size: .
DNA: TGTGCCAGCAGCTCCTTAGCGGGAGGGGGTCAAGATTACAATGAGCAGTTCTTC
CDR3: CASSSLAGGGQDYNEQFF

J: TRBJ2-1
V: TRBV9
D: .
size: .
DNA: TGTGCCAGCAGTCTTACTGTATCCTACAATGAGCAGTTCTTC
CDR3: CASSLTVSYNEQFF

J: TRBJ2-5
V: TRBV11-3
D: TRBD2
size: .
DNA: TGTGCCAGCAGCTTAGGGACTAGCGGGGCCGGGCCACAAGAGACCCAGTACTTC
CDR3: CASSLGTSGAGPQETQYF

J: TRBJ1-2
V: TRBV12-3/TRBV12-4
D: TRBD1
size: .
DNA: TGTGCCAGCAGTCCAGGACAGGACGGGGGCTACACCTTC
CDR3: CASSPGQDGGYTF

J: TRBJ1-3
V: TRBV7-9
D: .
size: .
DNA: TGTGCCAGCAGCTTAAGGCAGGCGGCGGGGAACACCATATATTTT
CDR3: CASSLRQAAGNTIYF

J: TRBJ2-2
V: TRBV6-5
D: .
size: .
DNA: TGTGCCAGCAGTCGACAGGTCAACACCGGGGAGCTGTTTTTT
CDR3: CASSRQVNTGELFF

J: TRBJ1-2
V: TRBV7-2
D: .
size: .
DNA: TGTGCCAGCAGCGTTGGACAGAATAACTATGGCTACACCTTC
CDR3: CASSVGQNNYGYTF

J: TRBJ1-1
V: TRBV19
D: .
size: .
DNA: TGTGCCAGTAGTGGAGGGTGGCTGAGGACTGAAGCTTTCTTT
CDR3: CASSGGWLRTEAFF

J: TRBJ2-5
V: TRBV5-4
D: .
size: .
DNA: TGTGCCAGCAGCTTGACAAAAGAGACCCAGTACTTC
CDR3: CASSLTKETQYF

J: TRBJ1-5
V: TRBV5-4
D: TRBD1
size: once
DNA: TGTGCCAGCAGCTACGGGACAGCCGGGCAGCCCCAGCATTTT
CDR3: CASSYGTAGQPQHF

J: TRBJ1-5
V: TRBV6-5
D: TRBD1
size: .
DNA: TGTGCCAGCAGTATTGACAGGGTGGGTCAGCCCCAGCATTTT
CDR3: CASSIDRVGQPQHF

J: TRBJ1-6
V: TRBV28
D: TRBD1
size: .
DNA: TGTGCCAGCGCCTTGGGAGACAGGGGCAATTCACCCCTCCACTTT
CDR3: CASALGDRGNSPLHF

J: TRBJ1-1
V: TRBV7-9
D: TRBD1
size: .
DNA: TGTGCCAGCAGGGCGGGGCAGGGGGCGCTGACTGCTTTCTTT
CDR3: CASRAGQGALTAFF

J: TRBJ2-3
V: TRBV7-3
D: TRBD2
size: once
DNA: TGTGCCAGCAGCTTAGCGGGGGGCAGCACAGATACGCAGTATTTT
CDR3: CASSLAGGSTDTQYF

J: TRBJ1-1
V: TRBV7-9
D: TRBD1
size: once
DNA: TGTGCCAGCAGCGAGAGGGACAGGGTGCTTGTAGACACTGAAGCTTTCTTT
CDR3: CASSERDRVLVDTEAFF

J: TRBJ2-1
V: TRBV4-2
D: TRBD2
size: .
DNA: TGTGCCAGCAGCCAAGCCCTAGCGGGGGGGCGGGGTGAGCAGTTCTTC
CDR3: CASSQALAGGRGEQFF

J: TRBJ2-1
V: TRBV27
D: .
size: .
DNA: TGTGCCAGCAGTTCCGGGTCAAGCTCCTACAATGAGCAGTTCTTC
CDR3: CASSSGSSSYNEQFF

J: TRBJ1-1
V: TRBV30
D: .
size: .
DNA: TGTGCCTGGAATTATGGGGGGGCGAACACTGAAGCTTTCTTT
CDR3: CAWNYGGANTEAFF

J: TRBJ1-4
V: TRBV6-4
D: TRBD1
size: .
DNA: TGTGCCAGCAGTGACTGGGCAGGGGGCGGAAAACTGTTTTTT
CDR3: CASSDWAGGGKLFF

J: TRBJ1-1
V: TRBV6-9
D: TRBD1
size: .
DNA: TGTGCCAGCAGTTATGGGGGACAGGGGACTGAAGCTTTCTTT
CDR3: CASSYGGQGTEAFF

J: TRBJ1-2
V: TRBV27
D: .
size: .
DNA: TGTGCCAGCAGTTTAGTCCGGGGGGCCGACCCAAGTGGCTACACCTTC
CDR3: CASSLVRGADPSGYTF

J: TRBJ2-1
V: TRBV6-2/TRBV6-3
D: TRBD2
size: .
DNA: TGTGCCAGCAGTTTCGAGCGGGGGGGATTATACAATGAGCAGTTCTTC
CDR3: CASSFERGGLYNEQFF

J: TRBJ2-1
V: TRBV18
D: .
size: .
DNA: TGTGCCAGCTCACCAACAGGGTTAGCCTACAATGAGCAGTTCTTC
CDR3: CASSPTGLAYNEQFF

J: TRBJ2-5
V: TRBV5-1
D: TRBD2
size: .
DNA: TGCGCCAGCAGCATGGGGCTAGCGGGAGGAAGAGTGGTAGAGACCCAGTACTTC
CDR3: CASSMGLAGGRVVETQYF

J: TRBJ2-1
V: TRBV9
D: TRBD1
size: .
DNA: TGTGCCAGCAGCATACCCCGGGACAGCCAATACAATGAGCAGTTCTTC
CDR3: CASSIPRDSQYNEQFF

J: TRBJ1-2
V: TRBV19
D: .
size: .
DNA: TGTGCCTCAGCCGAGCGTTTACGGGCTAACTATGGCTACACCTTC
CDR3: CASAERLRANYGYTF

J: TRBJ2-6
V: TRBV2
D: .
size: .
DNA: TGTGCCAGCAGAGGGAACCCGGGGTCTGGGGCCAACGTCCTGACTTTC
CDR3: CASRGNPGSGANVLTF

J: TRBJ1-5
V: TRBV24-1
D: TRBD1
size: .
DNA: TGTGCCACCAGTGAAAAACAGGGGGCGGGAAGCAATCAGCCCCAGCATTTT
CDR3: CATSEKQGAGSNQPQHF

J: TRBJ2-1
V: TRBV6-2/TRBV6-3
D: TRBD1
size: .
DNA: TGTGCCAGCAGTTATGGGGACAGCTCCTACAATGAGCAGTTCTTC
CDR3: CASSYGDSSYNEQFF

J: TRBJ1-2
V: TRBV28
D: TRBD1
size: .
DNA: TGTGCCAGCAAATTACCGGACAGGGGGTACACCTTC
CDR3: CASKLPDRGYTF

J: TRBJ2-2
V: TRBV11-3
D: .
size: .
DNA: TGTGCCAGCAGCTTAAGACCCACCTATAGCGCCCAAAACACCGGGGAGCTGTTTTTT
CDR3: CASSLRPTYSAQNTGELFF

J: TRBJ1-2
V: TRBV6-2/TRBV6-3
D: .
size: .
DNA: TGTGCCAGCAGTTACTCGACAGGAGCTAACTATGGCTACACCTTC
CDR3: CASSYSTGANYGYTF

J: TRBJ2-4
V: TRBV14
D: .
size: .
DNA: TGTGCCAGCAGCCAAGTAGTTGGTGGCATTCAGTACTTC
CDR3: CASSQVVGGIQYF

J: TRBJ1-1
V: TRBV5-5
D: .
size: .
DNA: TGTGCCAGCAGCCTGGATGGGGGCATGAACACTGAAGCTTTCTTT
CDR3: CASSLDGGMNTEAFF

J: TRBJ1-3
V: TRBV18
D: .
size: .
DNA: TGTGCCAGCTCACCCGAGGGCTCTGGAAACACCATATATTTT
CDR3: CASSPEGSGNTIYF

J: TRBJ2-7
V: TRBV5-1
D: .
size: few
DNA: TGCGCCAGCAGCGAAACAGGGGAGCAGTACTTC
CDR3: CASSETGEQYF